The 20 T cell receptor beta chains presented below share a single source sample, sequenced in a study of cytomegalovirus exposure and HLA in healthy donors. 60 Vbeta and 13 Jbeta primers were used in PCR. Profiled with immunoSEQ multiplex PCR; TCRdb holds only in-frame clones, not every one. The repertoire consists of roughly 110,000 clones, with about three quarters occurring once and the leading ten covering 0.65% to 0.85%. The source material was PBMCs. These receptors were taken from a boy aged 5-17 years in good health and CMV-seronegative.

This sequence joins TRBV5-4 and TRBJ1-2; 8 bases line up with TRBD1. Trimming at V came to 4 bases and at J to 4 bases, leaving 3 bases not matched to a gene. There are 13 residues in the CDR3. Germline V gene data show CDR1 as SGHNT and CDR2 as YYREEE (reference sequence). The chain's CDR3 is CASSGQGGYGYTF. CDR3 sequence (DNA): TGTGCCAGCAGCGGACAGGGCGGCTATGGCTACACCTTC. The entire variable domain, with the rest obtained from reference TRBV5-4 and TRBJ1-2, is as follows: ETGVTQSPTHLIKTRGQQVTLRCSSQSGHNTVSWYQQALGQGPQFIFQYYREEENGRGNFPPRFSGLQFPNYSSELNVNALELDDSALYLCASSGQGGYGYTFGSGTRLTVV.

This rearrangement joins TRBV6-6 to TRBJ2-3; no firm D call. Trimming stripped 7 bases from V and 3 bases from J, with 11 bases between. The germline CDR1 and CDR2 sequences are MNHNY and SVGAGI (reference sequence). This CDR3 contains 13 residues. The CDR3: CASTPRYTDTQYF. The CDR3 bases are TGTGCCAGCACCCCACGGTATACAGATACGCAGTATTTT.

This clone was seen a few times. CDR3 residues: CASSLGGGPEAFF. Here the CDR3 DNA reads TGTGCCAGCAGCTTAGGAGGGGGTCCTGAAGCTTTCTTT. The rearrangement uses TRBV11-2 and TRBJ1-1; weak D call: TRBD1 (6 bases). The V gene lost 1 base and the J gene lost 6 bases, with 9 bases spanning the gap. The length of the CDR3 is 13 residues. Per the germline V gene, CDR1 is SGHAT and CDR2 is FQNNGV.

The V call is TRBV29-1, the J call TRBJ2-1; possible D gene TRBD2, 6 bases. The V gene's germline CDR1 is SQVTM and CDR2 ANQGSEA. The CDR3 is made up of 13 amino acids. Trimming took 6 bases from V and 8 from J, leaving 17 bases between them. As DNA, the CDR3 is TGCAGCGTCGACCGACTAGTGATCTATGAGCAGTTCTTC. Amino acids: CSVDRLVIYEQFF.

In this sample, this clone turned up a few times. The chain employs TRBV18 and TRBJ1-1; 9 positions match TRBD1. The CDR3 length is 16 residues. Germline-derived CDR1 and CDR2 are KGHSH and LQKENI. J was trimmed by 0 bases and V by 3 bases; bases with no gene match: 5. CDR3 DNA: TGTGCCAGCTCACCGCGGACAGGGGAATTGAACACTGAAGCTTTCTTT. Protein product: CASSPRTGELNTEAFF.

V usage is TRBV4-1 and J usage is TRBJ1-4, with a tentative D call TRBD1 (5 bases). Germline CDR1 reads MGHRA; CDR2 reads YSYEKL. The CDR3 is 15 amino acids. V was trimmed by 5 bases and J by 8 bases, leaving 18 bases between them. The CDR3 region has the DNA TGCGCCAGCAGCATCAGGGCCTTCGAGGCCGAAAAACTGTTTTTT. Protein sequence: CASSIRAFEAEKLFF.

The V and J genes are TRBV27 and TRBJ2-3, with D perhaps matching TRBD2 (5 bases). Per germline, CDR1 MNHEY and CDR2 SMNVEV (reference sequence). The CDR3 runs to 12 residues. Trimming stripped 6 bases from V and 4 bases from J, with 8 bases between. CDR3 coding DNA: TGTGCCAGCAGCCGAGCGGCAGATACGCAGTATTTT. This gives the protein CASSRAADTQYF.

This sequence joins TRBV12-5 and TRBJ1-1, with D uncertain. CDR3 length: 13 amino acids. Germline CDR1 LGHNT, CDR2 FRNRAP. The V and J ends lost 2 bases and 6 bases respectively, with 10 bases between them. In DNA, the CDR3 is TGTGCTAGTGGTTTGCTGCCACAGTCTGAAGCTTTCTTT. Amino acid sequence: CASGLLPQSEAFF.

The chain employs TRBV20-1 and TRBJ1-1, with a tentative D call TRBD1 (5 bases). The CDR3 extends over 11 amino acids. Germline V gene data show CDR1 as DFQATT and CDR2 as SNEGSKA (reference sequence). Trimming removed 4 bases from V and 4 bases from J, with 7 bases in between. The CDR3 sequence is CSATTVTEAFF. CDR3 bases: TGCAGTGCTACGACAGTCACTGAAGCTTTCTTT.

The chain employs TRBV13 and TRBJ2-3; 7 nucleotides agree with TRBD2. CDR1 is PRHDT, CDR2 FYEKMQ, per germline (reference sequence). V dropped 5 bases and J dropped 1; count of bases not matched to a gene: 6. CDR3 size: 15 residues. CDR3 coding DNA: TGTGCCAGCAGCCAAACTAGCGTCCGCACAGATACGCAGTATTTT. Protein product: CASSQTSVRTDTQYF. Full variable domain (rest looked up from reference TRBV13 and TRBJ2-3): AAGVIQSPRHLIKEKRETATLKCYPIPRHDTVYWYQQGPGQDPQFLISFYEKMQSDKGSIPDRFSAQQFSDYHSELNMSSLELGDSALYFCASSQTSVRTDTQYFGPGTRLTVL.

The chain joins TRBV6-1 to TRBJ2-2, with 8 bases lining up with TRBD2. The J segment lost 3 bases and the V segment lost 4 bases, leaving 4 bases of the junction unmatched. Germline lookup yields CDR1 MNHNS and CDR2 SASEGT. The CDR3 consists of 15 residues. CDR3 coding DNA: TGTGCCAGCAGTGTGACTAGCGCGTACACCGGGGAGCTGTTTTTT. It specifies CASSVTSAYTGELFF.

The J gene is TRBJ2-7, the V gene TRBV7-9, with TRBD1 matching 12 bases. The CDR3 runs to 16 residues. The J segment lost 4 bases and the V segment lost 0 bases, leaving 4 bases of the junction unmatched. CDR1 and CDR2 (germline): SEHNR, FQNEAQ (reference sequence). This CDR3 is CASSLARDRGLYEQYF. CDR3 coding DNA: TGTGCCAGCAGCTTAGCACGGGACAGGGGGCTATACGAGCAGTACTTC. The full variable domain, in which reference TRBV7-9 and TRBJ2-7 provide the parts outside the CDR3, is DTGVSQNPRHKITKRGQNVTFRCDPISEHNRLYWYRQTLGQGPEFLTYFQNEAQLEKSRLLSDRFSAERPKGSFSTLEIQRTEQGDSAMYLCASSLARDRGLYEQYFGPGTRLTVT.

The V and J genes are TRBV28 and TRBJ1-2, with a possible D match to TRBD1 (6 bases). The ends were cut back, 5 bases at V and 4 bases at J, with 14 bases in the middle. The CDR3 covers 14 residues. CDR1 and CDR2 (germline): MDHEN, SYDVKM. The CDR3 region is CASSPLGAGYGYTF. The CDR3 region has the DNA TGTGCCAGCAGTCCCTTGGGGGCGGGCTATGGCTACACCTTC.

This clone was recorded a few times. The chain combines TRBV7-3 with TRBJ2-3; no firm D call. CDR3 size: 14 residues. V lost 2 bases to trimming and J lost 0 bases, with 6 bases between them. Germline CDR1 and CDR2: SGHTA and FQGTGA. CDR3 protein: CASSLDTSTDTQYF. In DNA, the CDR3 is TGTGCCAGCAGCTTAGATACTAGCACAGATACGCAGTATTTT.

This clone was counted a single time. This rearrangement joins TRBV30 to TRBJ2-7, with D maybe TRBD1 (7 bases). There are 14 residues in the CDR3. The V and J ends lost 4 bases and 4 bases respectively, with 17 bases between them. Germline assignment: CDR1 GTSNPN and CDR2 SVGIG (reference sequence). CDR3 in DNA: TGTGCCTGGACCCGAGGGGGGACAGTTTACGAGCAGTACTTC. Translating it yields CAWTRGGTVYEQYF. Full variable domain (remainder filled in from reference TRBV30 and TRBJ2-7): SQTIHQWPATLVQPVGSPLSLECTVEGTSNPNLYWYRQAAGRGLQLLFYSVGIGQISSEVPQNLSASRPQDRQFILSSKKLLLSDSGFYLCAWTRGGTVYEQYFGPGTRLTVT.

V gene TRBV20-1 combines with J gene TRBJ1-2; unclear D gene. V dropped 5 bases and J dropped 8 bases, with 12 bases sitting between them. Germline V gene sequence: CDR1 DFQATT, CDR2 SNEGSKA (reference sequence). The CDR3 has 11 residues. CDR3 nucleotide sequence: TGCAGTGCTCCACGATCCCGGGGCTACACCTTC. Its protein product is CSAPRSRGYTF.

The chain has TRBV28 and TRBJ2-7, with D possibly being TRBD1 (5 bases). V lost 6 bases to trimming and J lost 4 bases, with 13 bases between them. The germline V gene has CDR1 MDHEN and CDR2 SYDVKM. The CDR3 sequence is 13 residues long. The CDR3 here is CASSQGRGYEQYF. DNA of the CDR3: TGTGCCAGCAGCCAGGGAAGGGGTTACGAGCAGTACTTC.

This clone was detected only a few times. This chain links TRBV20-1 with TRBJ2-1, with 10 bases identical to TRBD2. CDR3 size: 11 residues. V gave up 6 bases and J gave up 11 bases; unmatched junction bases: 4. Per germline, CDR1 DFQATT and CDR2 SNEGSKA (reference sequence). In DNA form, the CDR3 reads TGCAGTGCCAGGACTAGCGGTAAGCAGTTCTTC. The encoded protein is CSARTSGKQFF.

CDR3: CASRAGDSFPWEQYF. The CDR3 bases are TGTGCCAGCAGGGCCGGAGATAGCTTTCCCTGGGAGCAGTACTTC. The chain couples TRBV2 to TRBJ2-7; unclear D gene. Germline V gene sequence: CDR1 SNHLY, CDR2 FYNNEI. This CDR3 has 15 residues. Trimming removed 6 bases at V and 7 bases at J, with 22 bases between.

The rearrangement links TRBV5-6 to TRBJ1-3; TRBD1 aligns across 8 bases. Germline CDR1 and CDR2: SGHDT and YYEEEE. This CDR3 has 14 amino acids. Trimming cost V 3 bases and J 3 bases; bases outside gene matches: 2. The DNA of the CDR3 is TGTGCCAGCAGCTACAGGGGGTTTGGAAACACCATATATTTT. Translated, it gives CASSYRGFGNTIYF.